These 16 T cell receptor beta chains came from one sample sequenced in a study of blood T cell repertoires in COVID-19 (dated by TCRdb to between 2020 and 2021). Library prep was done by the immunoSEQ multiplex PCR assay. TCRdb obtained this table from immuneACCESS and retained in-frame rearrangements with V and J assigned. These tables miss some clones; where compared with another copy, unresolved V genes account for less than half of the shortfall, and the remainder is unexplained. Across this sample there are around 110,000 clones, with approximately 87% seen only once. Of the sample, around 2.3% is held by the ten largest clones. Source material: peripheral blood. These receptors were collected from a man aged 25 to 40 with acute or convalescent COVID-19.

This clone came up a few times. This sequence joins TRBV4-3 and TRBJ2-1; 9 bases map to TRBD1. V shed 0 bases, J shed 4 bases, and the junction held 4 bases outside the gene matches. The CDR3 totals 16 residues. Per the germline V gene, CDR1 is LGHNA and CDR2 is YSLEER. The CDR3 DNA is TGCGCCAGCAGCCAAGATGGGACAGGGCCTTACAATGAGCAGTTCTTC. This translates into CASSQDGTGPYNEQFF.

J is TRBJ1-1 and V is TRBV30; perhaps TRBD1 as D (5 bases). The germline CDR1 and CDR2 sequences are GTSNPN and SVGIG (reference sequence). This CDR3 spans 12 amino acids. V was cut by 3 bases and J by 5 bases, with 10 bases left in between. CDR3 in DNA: TGTGCCTGGAGCGACCGGGGGACTGAAGCTTTCTTT. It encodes CAWSDRGTEAFF.

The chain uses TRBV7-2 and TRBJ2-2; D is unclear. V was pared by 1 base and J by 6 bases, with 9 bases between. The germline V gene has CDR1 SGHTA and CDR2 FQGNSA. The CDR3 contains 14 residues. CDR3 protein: CASSLGVRAGELFF. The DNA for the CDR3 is TGTGCCAGCAGCTTAGGTGTGCGAGCCGGGGAGCTGTTTTTT. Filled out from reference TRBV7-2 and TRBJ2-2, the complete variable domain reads GAGVSQSPSNKVTEKGKDVELRCDPISGHTALYWYRQSLGQGLEFLIYFQGNSAPDKSGLPSDRFSAERTGGSVSTLTIQRTQQEDSAVYLCASSLGVRAGELFFGEGSRLTVL.

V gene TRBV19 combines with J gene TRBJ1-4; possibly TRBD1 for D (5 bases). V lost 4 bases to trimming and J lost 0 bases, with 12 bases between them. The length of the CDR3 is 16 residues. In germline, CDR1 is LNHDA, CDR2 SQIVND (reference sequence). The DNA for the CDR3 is TGTGCCAGTAGTAGGACAACAGCGACAACTAATGAAAAACTGTTTTTT. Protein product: CASSRTTATTNEKLFF.

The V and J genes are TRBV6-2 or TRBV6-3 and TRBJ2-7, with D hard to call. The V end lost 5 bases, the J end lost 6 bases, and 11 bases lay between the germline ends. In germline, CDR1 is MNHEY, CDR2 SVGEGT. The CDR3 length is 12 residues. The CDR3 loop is CASSPLHLEQYF. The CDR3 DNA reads TGTGCCAGCAGTCCACTCCACCTCGAGCAGTACTTC.

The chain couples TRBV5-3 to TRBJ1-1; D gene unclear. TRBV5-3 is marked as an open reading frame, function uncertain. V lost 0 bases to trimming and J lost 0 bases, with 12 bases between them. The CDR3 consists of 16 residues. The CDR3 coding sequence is TGTGCCAGAAGCTTGGAGCAGGAACAGCTGAACACTGAAGCTTTCTTT. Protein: CARSLEQEQLNTEAFF.

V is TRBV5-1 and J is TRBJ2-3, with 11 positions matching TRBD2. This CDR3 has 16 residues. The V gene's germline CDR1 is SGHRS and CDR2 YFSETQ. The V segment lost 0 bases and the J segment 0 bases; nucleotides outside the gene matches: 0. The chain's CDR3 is CASSLGLAGSTDTQYF. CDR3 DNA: TGCGCCAGCAGCTTGGGACTAGCGGGAAGCACAGATACGCAGTATTTT.

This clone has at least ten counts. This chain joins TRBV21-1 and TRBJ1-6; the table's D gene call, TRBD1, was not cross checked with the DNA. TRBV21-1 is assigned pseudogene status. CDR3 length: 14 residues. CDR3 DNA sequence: TGTGCCAGCAGCAGAGGGCAGGGGCACTCACCCCTCCACTTT. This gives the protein CASSRGQGHSPLHF.

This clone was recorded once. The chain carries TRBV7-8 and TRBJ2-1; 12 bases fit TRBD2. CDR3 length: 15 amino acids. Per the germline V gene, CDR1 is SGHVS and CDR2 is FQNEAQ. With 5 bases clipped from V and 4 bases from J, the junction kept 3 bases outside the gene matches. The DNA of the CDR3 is TGTGCCAGCAGCCTAACTAGCGGGAGGTACAATGAGCAGTTCTTC. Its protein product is CASSLTSGRYNEQFF.

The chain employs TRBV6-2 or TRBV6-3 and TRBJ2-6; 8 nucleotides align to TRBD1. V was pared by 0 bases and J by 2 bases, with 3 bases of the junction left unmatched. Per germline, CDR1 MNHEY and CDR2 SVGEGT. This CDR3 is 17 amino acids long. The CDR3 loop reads CASSYSGQATGANVLTF. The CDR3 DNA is TGTGCCAGCAGTTACTCGGGACAGGCTACTGGGGCCAACGTCCTGACTTTC.

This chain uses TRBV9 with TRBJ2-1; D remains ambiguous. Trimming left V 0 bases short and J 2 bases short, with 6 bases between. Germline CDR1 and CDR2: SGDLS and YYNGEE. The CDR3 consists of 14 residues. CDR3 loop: CASSVGSAYNEQFF. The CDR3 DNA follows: TGTGCCAGCAGCGTAGGATCGGCCTACAATGAGCAGTTCTTC.

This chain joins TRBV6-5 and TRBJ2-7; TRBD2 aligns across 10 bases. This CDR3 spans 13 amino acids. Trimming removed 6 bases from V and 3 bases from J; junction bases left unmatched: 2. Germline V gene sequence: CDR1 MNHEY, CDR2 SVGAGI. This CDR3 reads CASSRTSGYEQYV. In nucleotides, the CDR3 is TGTGCCAGCAGCCGGACTAGCGGCTACGAGCAGTACGTC.

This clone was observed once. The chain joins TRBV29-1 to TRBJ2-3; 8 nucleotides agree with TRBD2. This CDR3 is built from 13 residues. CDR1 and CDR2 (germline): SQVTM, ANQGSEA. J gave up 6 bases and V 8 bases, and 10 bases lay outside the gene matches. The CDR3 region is CSYGGAVRDTQYF. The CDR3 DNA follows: TGCAGCTACGGGGGGGCGGTCCGGGATACGCAGTATTTT.

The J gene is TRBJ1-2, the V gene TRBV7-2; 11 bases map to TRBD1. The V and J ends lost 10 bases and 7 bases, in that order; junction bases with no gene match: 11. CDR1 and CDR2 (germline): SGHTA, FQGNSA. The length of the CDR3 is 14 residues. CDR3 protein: CATRLGQGAGGYTF. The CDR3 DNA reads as TGTGCCACCCGATTAGGACAGGGGGCTGGTGGCTACACCTTC.

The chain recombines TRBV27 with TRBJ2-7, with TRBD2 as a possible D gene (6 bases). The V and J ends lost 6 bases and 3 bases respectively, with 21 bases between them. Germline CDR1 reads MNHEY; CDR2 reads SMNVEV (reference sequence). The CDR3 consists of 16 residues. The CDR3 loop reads CASRKNAGLAHYEQYV. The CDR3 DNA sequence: TGTGCCAGCAGAAAAAATGCGGGACTGGCTCACTACGAGCAGTACGTC.

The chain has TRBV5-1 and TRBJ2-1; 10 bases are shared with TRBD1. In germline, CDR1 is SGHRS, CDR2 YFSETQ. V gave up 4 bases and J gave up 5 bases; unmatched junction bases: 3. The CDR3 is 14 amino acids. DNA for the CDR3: TGCGCCAGCAGCACAGGGACAGGGGACAATGAGCAGTTCTTC. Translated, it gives CASSTGTGDNEQFF.